The rows below give T cell receptor beta chains drawn from one sample of a study of radiotherapy plus CTLA-4 blockade in lung cancer. Method: immunoSEQ multiplex PCR; TCRdb's copy keeps in-frame clones and lacks some. The top ten hold 5.2% of the sample, which has more than 95,000 clones, more than 65% seen once. This specimen was peripheral blood, taken from a patient treated with radiotherapy plus ipilimumab. These receptors originate from a human donor with non-small cell lung cancer who had a partial response to radiotherapy plus ipilimumab. CDR3s include the opening cysteine and the closing phenylalanine or tryptophan. The D gene is left open where the match is weak. Rows give clone size only sometimes, using once, few, many, or a class for an expanded clone.

V	length	J	size	D	CDR3	DNA
TRBV7-9	12	TRBJ2-7	-	-	CASTDSAYEQYF	TGTGCCAGCACCGACTCCGCCTACGAGCAGTACTTC
TRBV4-1	17	TRBJ1-4	-	-	CASSQDPLTSNNEKLFF	TGCGCCAGCAGCCAAGACCCGTTAACCAGTAATAATGAAAAACTGTTTTTT
TRBV11-1	15	TRBJ2-2	-	TRBD1	CASSPRQGGSGELFF	TGTGCCAGCAGCCCGAGACAGGGGGGGTCCGGGGAGCTGTTTTTT
TRBV6-6	14	TRBJ1-2	-	TRBD1	CASSGDRGGYGYTF	TGTGCCAGCAGTGGCGACAGGGGAGGATATGGCTACACCTTC
TRBV2	17	TRBJ2-4	-	TRBD2	CASSEGASGIAKNIQYF	TGTGCCAGCAGTGAAGGGGCTAGCGGAATAGCCAAAAACATTCAGTACTTC
TRBV30	15	TRBJ2-5	-	TRBD2	CAWSRWTSGGETQYF	TGTGCCTGGAGTAGGTGGACTAGCGGTGGCGAGACCCAGTACTTC
TRBV9	15	TRBJ2-1	once	-	CADRDGVPEHNEQFF	TGTGCCGACCGCGACGGGGTCCCCGAGCACAATGAGCAGTTCTTC
TRBV6-4	15	TRBJ2-1	-	TRBD2	CASSGGGTSGSRQFF	TGTGCCAGCAGCGGAGGTGGGACTAGCGGGAGTCGACAGTTCTTC
TRBV18	15	TRBJ1-4	-	TRBD1	CASSPLGTANEKLFF	TGTGCCAGCTCACCACTGGGGACAGCTAATGAAAAACTGTTTTTT
TRBV4-1	19	TRBJ2-2	-	TRBD2	CASSQDRTSGRVNTGELFF	TGCGCCAGCAGCCAAGATCGGACTAGCGGGAGGGTAAACACCGGGGAGCTGTTTTTT
TRBV18	16	TRBJ2-1	-	TRBD2	CASSPRLAGGTNEQFF	TGTGCCAGCTCACCAAGACTAGCGGGAGGTACGAATGAGCAGTTCTTC
TRBV7-2	15	TRBJ1-1	-	TRBD1	CASSARTGSNTEAFF	TGTGCCAGCAGCGCAAGGACAGGTTCGAACACTGAAGCTTTCTTT
TRBV5-6	15	TRBJ2-3	-	TRBD1	CASSPDRGNTDTQYF	TGTGCCAGCAGCCCAGACAGGGGAAACACAGATACGCAGTATTTT
TRBV4-1	15	TRBJ2-1	once	-	CASSPWALANNEQFF	TGCGCCAGCAGCCCCTGGGCACTAGCTAATAATGAGCAGTTCTTC
TRBV2	15	TRBJ2-2	-	TRBD2	CASSWTSGRVGELFF	TGTGCCAGCAGCTGGACTAGCGGGAGAGTCGGGGAGCTGTTTTTT
TRBV10-3	14	TRBJ1-4	few	TRBD1	CAISGTGTNEKLFF	TGTGCCATCAGCGGGACAGGGACTAATGAAAAACTGTTTTTT
TRBV7-9	15	TRBJ2-1	once	TRBD2	CASSVGLANWDEQFF	TGTGCCAGCAGCGTGGGACTAGCGAATTGGGATGAGCAGTTCTTC
TRBV10-2	14	TRBJ2-1	few	TRBD2	CASSTAGGVNEQFF	TGCGCCAGCAGTACAGCGGGAGGCGTTAATGAGCAGTTCTTC
TRBV7-9	16	TRBJ1-1	-	-	CASSLAIGQGNTEAFF	TGTGCCAGCAGCTTAGCGATAGGACAAGGCAACACTGAAGCTTTCTTT
TRBV4-1	16	TRBJ2-1	-	TRBD2	CASSQTGTSGIHEQFF	TGCGCCAGCAGCCAAACCGGGACTAGCGGGATCCATGAGCAGTTCTTC
TRBV9	12	TRBJ2-2	-	-	CASGLETGELFF	TGTGCCAGCGGTCTAGAGACCGGGGAGCTGTTTTTT
TRBV7-2	12	TRBJ2-1	few	-	CASRQGGNEQFF	TGTGCCAGCAGACAAGGGGGCAATGAGCAGTTCTTC
TRBV29-1	12	TRBJ1-2	-	-	CSVERGGYGYTF	TGCAGCGTTGAACGGGGGGGCTATGGCTACACCTTC
TRBV10-3	14	TRBJ1-2	-	-	CAIRQGTANYGYTF	TGTGCCATCAGGCAGGGTACCGCTAACTATGGCTACACCTTC
TRBV27	15	TRBJ1-4	few	-	CASSLSAVLVEKLFF	TGTGCCAGCAGTTTATCGGCGGTGCTAGTAGAAAAACTGTTTTTT
TRBV29-1	14	TRBJ1-4	-	-	CSVVWLGGVEKLFF	TGCAGCGTTGTTTGGCTTGGGGGGGTTGAAAAACTGTTTTTT
TRBV10-1	16	TRBJ2-3	-	TRBD2	CASSDPGLASGDTQYF	TGCGCCAGCAGTGACCCGGGACTAGCGTCCGGGGATACGCAGTATTTT
TRBV7-3	15	TRBJ2-3	-	-	CASSLTGASTDTQYF	TGTGCCAGCAGCTTAACGGGGGCGAGCACAGATACGCAGTATTTT
TRBV11-1	17	TRBJ2-6	-	-	CASSLVGSKSGANVLTF	TGTGCCAGCAGCTTAGTGGGCAGTAAGTCAGGGGCCAACGTCCTGACTTTC
TRBV2	13	TRBJ2-3	-	-	CASSGVLGRTQYF	TGTGCCAGCAGTGGGGTCTTGGGGCGTACGCAGTATTTT
TRBV19	14	TRBJ2-2	-	TRBD1	CASSIDRASGELFF	TGTGCCAGTAGTATCGACAGGGCTTCCGGGGAGCTGTTTTTT
TRBV18	12	TRBJ1-2	-	-	CASSPNMDSYAF	TGTGCCAGCTCACCCAATATGGACAGTTACGCCTTC
TRBV6-5	14	TRBJ1-5	-	TRBD1	CASSYTTGAQPQHF	TGTGCCAGCAGTTACACCACAGGGGCGCAGCCCCAGCATTTT
TRBV10-3	16	TRBJ2-5	-	TRBD2	CAISEGLAEGQETQYF	TGTGCCATCAGTGAGGGACTAGCGGAGGGACAAGAGACCCAGTACTTC
TRBV30	17	TRBJ1-5	-	TRBD1	CAWSGETGSNSNQPQHF	TGTGCCTGGTCAGGGGAGACAGGGAGCAACAGCAATCAGCCCCAGCATTTT
TRBV7-9	14	TRBJ1-5	once	-	CASSLNQNNQPQHF	TGTGCCAGCAGCTTAAACCAGAACAATCAGCCCCAGCATTTT
TRBV10-3	13	TRBJ2-7	once	-	CAIKATDFYEQYF	TGTGCCATCAAGGCGACAGATTTCTACGAGCAGTACTTC
TRBV19	17	TRBJ1-5	-	TRBD1	CASSSGTGFWSNQPQHF	TGTGCCAGTAGTAGCGGGACAGGGTTCTGGAGCAATCAGCCCCAGCATTTT
TRBV9	19	TRBJ2-1	-	TRBD2	CASSSGGGIKGLAMNEQFF	TGTGCCAGCAGCTCAGGAGGGGGGATAAAGGGACTAGCGATGAATGAGCAGTTCTTC
TRBV29-1	15	TRBJ2-1	-	-	CSVERDILLYNEQFF	TGCAGCGTTGAGAGGGACATTTTATTGTACAATGAGCAGTTCTTC
TRBV11-2	16	TRBJ1-1	once	-	CASSRSPLLRGTEAFF	TGTGCCAGCAGCCGGAGCCCCCTTCTCCGCGGGACTGAAGCTTTCTTT